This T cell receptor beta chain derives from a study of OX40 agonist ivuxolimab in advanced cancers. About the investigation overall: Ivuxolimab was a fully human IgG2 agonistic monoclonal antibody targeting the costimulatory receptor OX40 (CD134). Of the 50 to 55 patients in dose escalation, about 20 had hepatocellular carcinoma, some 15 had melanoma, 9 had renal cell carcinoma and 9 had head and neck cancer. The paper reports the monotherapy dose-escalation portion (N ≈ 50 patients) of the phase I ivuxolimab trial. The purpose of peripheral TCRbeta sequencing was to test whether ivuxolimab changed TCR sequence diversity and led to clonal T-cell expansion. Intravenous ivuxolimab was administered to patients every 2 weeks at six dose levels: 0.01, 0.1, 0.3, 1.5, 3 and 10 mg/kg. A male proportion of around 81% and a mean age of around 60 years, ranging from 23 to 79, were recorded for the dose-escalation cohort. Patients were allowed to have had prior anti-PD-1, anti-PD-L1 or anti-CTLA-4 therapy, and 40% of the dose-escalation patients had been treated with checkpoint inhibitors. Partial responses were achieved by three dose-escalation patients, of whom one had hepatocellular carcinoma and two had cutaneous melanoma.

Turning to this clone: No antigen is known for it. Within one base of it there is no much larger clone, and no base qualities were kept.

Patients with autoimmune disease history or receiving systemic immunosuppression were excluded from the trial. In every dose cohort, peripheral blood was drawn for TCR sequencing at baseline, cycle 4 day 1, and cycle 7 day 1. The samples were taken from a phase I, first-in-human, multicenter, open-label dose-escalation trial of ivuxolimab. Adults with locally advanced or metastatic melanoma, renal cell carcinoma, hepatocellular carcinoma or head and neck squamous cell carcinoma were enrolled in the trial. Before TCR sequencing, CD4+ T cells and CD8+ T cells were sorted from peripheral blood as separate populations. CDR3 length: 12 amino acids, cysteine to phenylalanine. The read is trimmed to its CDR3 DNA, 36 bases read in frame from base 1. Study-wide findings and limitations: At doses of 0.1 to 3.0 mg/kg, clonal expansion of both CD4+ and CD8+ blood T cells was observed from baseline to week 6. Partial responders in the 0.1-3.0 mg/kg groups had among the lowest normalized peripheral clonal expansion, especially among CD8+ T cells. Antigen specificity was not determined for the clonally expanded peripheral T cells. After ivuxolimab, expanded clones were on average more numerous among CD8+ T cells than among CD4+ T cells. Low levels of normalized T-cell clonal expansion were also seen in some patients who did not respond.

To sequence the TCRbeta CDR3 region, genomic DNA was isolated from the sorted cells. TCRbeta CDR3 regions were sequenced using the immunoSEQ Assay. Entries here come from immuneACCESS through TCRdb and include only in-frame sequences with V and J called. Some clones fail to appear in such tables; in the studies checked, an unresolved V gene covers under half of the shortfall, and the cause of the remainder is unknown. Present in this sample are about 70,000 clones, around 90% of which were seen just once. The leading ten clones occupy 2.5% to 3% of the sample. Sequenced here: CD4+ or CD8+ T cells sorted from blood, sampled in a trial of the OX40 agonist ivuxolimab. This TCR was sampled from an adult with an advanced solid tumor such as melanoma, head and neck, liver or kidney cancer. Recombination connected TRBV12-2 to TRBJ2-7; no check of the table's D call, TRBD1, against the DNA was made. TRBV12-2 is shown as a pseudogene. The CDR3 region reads CASRLAIYEQYF. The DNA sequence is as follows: TGTGCAAGTCGCTTAGCCATCTACGAGCAGTACTTC.